This T cell receptor (beta chain) is drawn from a study of blood T cell repertoires in COVID-19. Across the study: Samples taken during acute and convalescent COVID-19 were collected in the United States, Italy and Spain. Sources were T cells, B-cell-depleted T cells, or PBMCs; the material itself was cDNA or gDNA.

TCRdb keeps only in-frame clones here, not all; method: immunoSEQ multiplex PCR. The data show 300,000 to 400,000 clones, roughly 84% seen once. CDR3 length: 17 residues. CDR1 and CDR2 (germline): SGDLS, YYNGEE. V lost 1 base and J 0 bases, leaving 15 bases between the germline ends. This clone was seen a single time. This sequence was found in a woman aged 25 to 39 who had recovered from COVID-19. Sample: PBMCs or T cells enriched from blood (not recorded which). The chain recombines TRBV9 with TRBJ2-3; D perhaps matches TRBD2 (6 bases). Here the CDR3 reads CASSVPAGSISTDTQYF. CDR3 coding DNA: TGTGCCAGCAGCGTACCCGCGGGATCCATCAGCACAGATACGCAGTATTTT.